This T cell receptor beta chain was sequenced for a study of blood T cell repertoires in COVID-19. Overall study context: The cDNA or gDNA used as material had been derived from T cells, B-cell-depleted T cells, or PBMCs.

CDR1 is MDHEN and CDR2 is SYDVKM in the germline V gene. The length of the CDR3 is 16 residues. V gave up 1 base and J gave up 1 base, with 11 bases separating them. Profiled with immunoSEQ multiplex PCR; TCRdb holds only in-frame clones, not every one. Among 180,000 or so clones listed, approximately 90% were seen once. Sequenced input: peripheral blood. The TCR originated in a woman aged 25-40 years with acute or convalescent COVID-19. The genes are TRBV28 and TRBJ1-5, with D maybe TRBD1 (5 bases). The CDR3 here is CASSLYSGGSNQPQHF. As DNA, the CDR3 is TGTGCCAGCAGTTTATACTCGGGGGGGAGCAATCAGCCCCAGCATTTT.